Listed below are T cell receptor beta chains from one sample, sequenced in a study of PD-1 blockade in classical Hodgkin lymphoma. Clones were read by immunoSEQ multiplex PCR, and TCRdb kept only the in-frame ones, dropping some. This sample has approximately 20,000 clones, with roughly four fifths found just once. The specimen was CD4+ T cells from blood. The receptors originated from a human donor with classical Hodgkin lymphoma. Both conserved end residues are part of each CDR3. A D gene is named only where the DNA matches it firmly. Size is stated for part of the rows, as once, few or many counts, or as a class when the clone is expanded.

>TRBV5-6|TRBJ2-2|-|-
CASSLSGPGELFF
TGTGCCAGCAGCTTAAGCGGGCCCGGGGAGCTGTTTTTT
>TRBV5-1|TRBJ1-2|-|-
CASSPETGTGYTF
TGCGCCAGCAGCCCAGAAACAGGGACGGGCTACACCTTC
>TRBV4-1|TRBJ2-7|-|-
CASSQEGDYYEQYF
TGCGCCAGCAGCCAAGAAGGAGATTACTACGAGCAGTACTTC
>TRBV10-3|TRBJ2-1|-|-
CAISEELHSASHNEQFF
TGTGCCATCAGTGAGGAACTCCATAGCGCCTCCCACAATGAGCAGTTCTTC
>TRBV4-1|TRBJ2-1|-|TRBD2
CASSQEGLAFSYNEQFF
TGCGCCAGCAGCCAAGAGGGACTAGCGTTCTCCTACAATGAGCAGTTCTTC
>TRBV5-1|TRBJ2-2|-|-
CASSEELVPGELFF
TGCGCCAGCAGCGAGGAACTAGTTCCCGGGGAGCTGTTTTTT
>TRBV29-1|TRBJ1-4|once|-
CSVEDRNGLNEKLFF
TGCAGCGTTGAAGATAGGAACGGACTCAATGAAAAACTGTTTTTT
>TRBV28|TRBJ1-5|-|TRBD1
CASSNLRGFGNQPQHF
TGTGCCAGCAGTAATCTCAGGGGGTTCGGCAATCAGCCCCAGCATTTT
>TRBV28|TRBJ2-2|-|TRBD2
CASRPPGRAGELFF
TGTGCCAGCAGGCCGCCAGGGAGGGCCGGGGAGCTGTTTTTT
>TRBV4-2|TRBJ1-1|-|TRBD1
CASSQAGQGGTEAFF
TGTGCCAGCAGCCAAGCCGGACAGGGCGGCACTGAAGCTTTCTTT
>TRBV7-3|TRBJ1-1|-|-
CASSSQKNTEAFF
TGTGCCAGCAGCTCCCAGAAGAACACTGAAGCTTTCTTT
>TRBV7-6|TRBJ2-1|-|TRBD2
CASSSAGTSGKNEQFF
TGTGCCAGCAGCTCTGCGGGGACTAGCGGGAAGAATGAGCAGTTCTTC
>TRBV19|TRBJ2-5|-|TRBD2
CASSIGSSGETQYF
TGTGCCAGTAGTATTGGTTCTAGCGGAGAGACCCAGTACTTC
>TRBV6-5|TRBJ2-7|-|TRBD2
CASSLGLAGYYEQYF
TGTGCCAGCAGCCTGGGACTAGCGGGTTACTACGAGCAGTACTTC
>TRBV11-2|TRBJ2-7|-|-
CASSYILYEQYF
TGTGCCAGCAGCTATATTCTCTACGAGCAGTACTTC
>TRBV6-5|TRBJ1-2|-|-
CASSYPTGRGYTF
TGTGCCAGCAGTTACCCGACAGGAAGGGGCTACACCTTC
>TRBV4-1|TRBJ2-6|-|TRBD2
CASSQDYAGGNFGANVLTF
TGCGCCAGCAGCCAAGATTATGCGGGGGGCAATTTCGGGGCCAACGTCCTGACTTTC
>TRBV5-6|TRBJ2-3|few|-
CASSQDSGFTDTQYF
TGTGCCAGCAGCCAAGACAGCGGGTTCACAGATACGCAGTATTTT
>TRBV18|TRBJ2-7|-|-
CASSPSQGGEQYF
TGTGCCAGCTCACCCTCACAGGGCGGGGAGCAGTACTTC
>TRBV28|TRBJ1-1|-|-
CASRSRRSEAFF
TGTGCCAGCAGGAGCAGACGGAGTGAAGCTTTCTTT
>TRBV28|TRBJ1-6|-|TRBD1
CASSPPGGRNSPLHF
TGTGCCAGCAGCCCGCCAGGGGGACGGAATTCACCCCTCCACTTT
>TRBV7-2|TRBJ1-1|-|TRBD1
CVNRGGGNTEAFF
TGTGTCAACAGGGGGGGTGGAAACACTGAAGCTTTCTTT
>TRBV7-6|TRBJ1-1|-|TRBD1
CASSPTGGQGTEAFF
TGTGCCAGCAGCCCCACAGGGGGCCAGGGGACTGAAGCTTTCTTT
>TRBV6-6|TRBJ2-4|few|-
CASQRTDDTKNIQYF
TGTGCCAGTCAGAGGACGGACGATACCAAAAACATTCAGTACTTC
>TRBV2|TRBJ1-5|once|-
CASSEMVPGPQPQHF
TGTGCCAGCAGTGAAATGGTCCCAGGGCCACAGCCCCAGCATTTT
>TRBV5-1|TRBJ2-7|-|-
CASSLGQPSSYEQYF
TGCGCCAGCAGCTTGGGACAACCGAGCTCCTACGAGCAGTACTTC
>TRBV28|TRBJ2-7|-|-
CASSSGGVYEQYF
TGTGCCAGCAGTTCAGGGGGGGTTTACGAGCAGTACTTC
>TRBV25-1|TRBJ1-3|-|-
CASSEPGGNTIYF
TGTGCCAGCAGTGAACCGGGCGGAAACACCATATATTTT
>TRBV1|TRBJ2-7|-|-
CTSSSPGLGEYEQYF
TGCACCAGCAGCTCCCCCGGACTAGGAGAATACGAGCAGTACTTC
>TRBV5-6|TRBJ2-7|once|-
CASSLRYEQYF
TGTGCCAGCAGCTTGCGCTACGAGCAGTACTTC
>TRBV5-6|TRBJ2-3|once|TRBD1
CASSLRGQGADTQYF
TGTGCCAGCAGCTTACGGGGACAGGGAGCAGATACGCAGTATTTT
>TRBV5-1|TRBJ2-1|-|-
CASSLDWGAGNEQFF
TGCGCCAGCAGCTTGGATTGGGGGGCAGGGAATGAGCAGTTCTTC
>TRBV27|TRBJ2-3|-|-
CASSLRSVLTTDTQYF
TGTGCCAGCAGTTTAAGGAGCGTGCTGACCACAGATACGCAGTATTTT
>TRBV7-2|TRBJ2-5|few|-
CASSLARGFKETQYF
TGTGCCAGCAGCTTAGCCAGGGGATTCAAAGAGACCCAGTACTTC
>TRBV5-1|TRBJ2-1|-|-
CASSLVGLALHEQFF
TGCGCCAGCAGCTTGGTGGGACTGGCCCTCCATGAGCAGTTCTTC
>TRBV5-1|TRBJ2-7|-|-
CASSPPGLNYEQYF
TGCGCCAGCAGCCCACCGGGACTTAACTACGAGCAGTACTTC
>TRBV4-1|TRBJ2-5|-|TRBD1
CASSQMNRGLKETQYF
TGCGCCAGCAGCCAGATGAACAGGGGGCTAAAAGAGACCCAGTACTTC
>TRBV2|TRBJ1-1|-|-
CASSNEMNTEAFF
TGTGCCAGCAGTAATGAGATGAACACTGAAGCTTTCTTT
>TRBV28|TRBJ2-1|few|TRBD2
CASKELAGDNEQFF
TGTGCCAGCAAGGAGCTAGCGGGGGACAATGAGCAGTTCTTC